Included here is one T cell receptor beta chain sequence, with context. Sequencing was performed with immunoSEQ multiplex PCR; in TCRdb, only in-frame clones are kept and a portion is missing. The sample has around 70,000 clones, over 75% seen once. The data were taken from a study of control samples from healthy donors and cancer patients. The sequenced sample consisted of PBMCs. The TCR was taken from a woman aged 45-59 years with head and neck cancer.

Written as DNA, the CDR3 is TGTGCCAGCACCGAGAACACTGAAGCTTTCTTT. Translated: CASTENTEAFF. The genes are TRBV28 and TRBJ1-1; D not resolved. The CDR3 consists of 11 residues. Trimming cost V 7 bases and J 1 base, with 4 bases left between them. CDR1 is MDHEN, CDR2 SYDVKM, per germline.